These 3 T cell receptor beta chains came from one sample sequenced in a study of cytomegalovirus exposure and HLA in healthy donors. 60 Vbeta and 13 Jbeta primers were used in PCR. Clones were sequenced by immunoSEQ multiplex PCR, and TCRdb holds only the in-frame ones, with some missing. The sample yields approximately 180,000 clones, about 80% seen once. Sequencing was carried out using PBMCs. These receptors were taken from a woman aged 40 to 50 in good health and CMV-seronegative.

This clone was seen a few times. The gene calls are TRBV6-5 and TRBJ2-1; 7 bases agree with TRBD2. The CDR3 contains 14 residues. Germline lookup yields CDR1 MNHEY and CDR2 SVGAGI. Germline trimming cut 5 bases from V and 5 bases from J; bases unmatched to any gene: 6. In DNA form, the CDR3 reads TGTGCCAGCAGTACAAGACTAGCAGACAATGAGCAGTTCTTC. Amino acid sequence: CASSTRLADNEQFF.

The V and J genes are TRBV11-3 and TRBJ2-2, with 7 positions matching TRBD2. V shed 1 base and J 6 bases; nucleotides not matched to a gene: 5. This CDR3 region has 15 residues. Germline V CDR1 and CDR2: SGHNT, YENEEA. The CDR3 DNA follows: TGTGCCAGCAGCTTAGGCGGGAGAGGGGCCGGGGAGCTGTTTTTT. It specifies CASSLGGRGAGELFF.

The chain is built from TRBV19 and TRBJ1-1; the D gene is possibly TRBD1 (5 bases). Trimming shortened V by 0 bases and J by 4 bases, and 9 bases separated the two germline ends. The CDR3 has 14 amino acids. Per the germline V gene, CDR1 is LNHDA and CDR2 is SQIVND (reference sequence). The CDR3 DNA reads TGTGCCAGTAGTATAGATCCAGGGATCACTGAAGCTTTCTTT. Translating it yields CASSIDPGITEAFF.